This T cell receptor (beta chain) was documented in a study of sequential checkpoint blockade in melanoma. Study details: First-line arms were nivolumab then ipilimumab, or the reverse, randomized 1:1. After both sequences, patients received maintenance nivolumab.

Trimming at V came to 4 bases and at J to 9 bases, leaving 3 bases not matched to a gene. From germline, CDR1 is SGHDN and CDR2 FVKESK. This CDR3 contains 12 residues. Libraries were prepared by immunoSEQ multiplex PCR; TCRdb keeps only in-frame clonotypes and omits some of them. This table holds fewer than 6,500 clones, around 59% found once. The treatment here: randomized to nivolumab then ipilimumab (arm A) or the reverse (arm B). None of the patients previously received DNA-damaging chemotherapy. From thawed PBMCs, live CD3+CD8+ cells negative for CD19 and CD56 were sorted. With regard to this clone: Other DNA sequences in this specimen translate into the identical CDR3.

J is TRBJ2-1 and V is TRBV14; 7 bases are a match to TRBD2. The sample in question was CD8+ T cells sorted from blood (inferred from file names), obtained from a patient given nivolumab and ipilimumab in sequence. The receptor was derived from a human donor with melanoma. CDR3 sequence (DNA): TGTGCCAGCAGCCTCCCGGGGGGTGAGCAGTTCTTC. Its translation is CASSLPGGEQFF.